These T cell receptor beta chains were read from a single sample in a study of T cells after yellow fever vaccination. MiXCR was run by TCRdb on the 5' RACE reads, yielding one entry per CDR3 protein. The repertoire holds around 340,000 distinct CDR3 sequences, with 8.5% to 10% as singletons. Sequences were derived from PBMCs, sampled on the day of the first yellow fever vaccination. Receptors were obtained from a man aged 18 to 30 who received the YFV17D yellow fever vaccine. CDR3s include the opening cysteine and the closing phenylalanine or tryptophan. A D gene is named only where the DNA matches it firmly. Size tells how often a clone was seen (once, few, many) or the class of an expanded clone, and some rows leave it out.

TRBV6-1,TRBJ2-4,.,few,TGTGCCAGCAGTGGGCCGGGGGCGAACATTCAGTACTTC,CASSGPGANIQYF
TRBV6-1,TRBJ2-1,.,.,TGTGCCAGCAGCCAACAGGTGTACCCGCACAATGAGCAGTTCTTC,CASSQQVYPHNEQFF
TRBV5-1,TRBJ2-1,.,many,TGCGCCAGCAGCTTCGGGGCTTTAACCTACAATGAGCAGTTCTTC,CASSFGALTYNEQFF
TRBV5-1,TRBJ1-1,TRBD1,.,TGCGCCAGCAGCCCAAAAACCGGGACAGTTAAAGCTTTCTTT,CASSPKTGTVKAFF
TRBV7-2,TRBJ1-5,.,many,TGTGCCAGCAGCTTAGCGGAATATCAGCCCCAGCATTTT,CASSLAEYQPQHF
TRBV29-1,TRBJ2-3,.,.,TGCAGCGTTGAAGGGTGGCAGGACCTCTTTGGGCAGTATTTT,CSVEGWQDLFGQYF
TRBV6-4,TRBJ2-1,.,few,TGTGCCAGCAGTGAACAGGGAGGCAATGAGCAGTTCTTC,CASSEQGGNEQFF
TRBV5-1,TRBJ2-3,.,many,TGCGCCAGCAGCCTGGGGGTACAGCTATGGGATACGCAGTATTTT,CASSLGVQLWDTQYF
TRBV20-1,TRBJ2-3,.,few,TGCAGTGCTAGAGTGGGGGGCAGGGGAGATACGCAGTATTTT,CSARVGGRGDTQYF
TRBV20-1,TRBJ2-3,.,.,TGCAGTGCCCGATCAAGTGACAGCACAGATACGCAGTATTTT,CSARSSDSTDTQYF
TRBV18,TRBJ1-2,.,many,TGTGCCAGCTCACCTCCCGGGTTGAAGGGCAACGATTATGGCTACACCTTC,CASSPPGLKGNDYGYTF
TRBV5-1,TRBJ2-1,TRBD2,.,TGCGCCAGCAGCCCTGTAGGACTAGCGGGGGGCGGGAATGAGCAGTTCTTC,CASSPVGLAGGGNEQFF
TRBV5-4,TRBJ1-1,.,many,TGTGCCAGCAGCCCTGGACAGAATAAAGCTTTCTTT,CASSPGQNKAFF
TRBV20-1,TRBJ1-3,.,.,TGCAGTGCTATCGACGGCCGAGGAAACACCATATATTTT,CSAIDGRGNTIYF
TRBV7-9,TRBJ1-1,.,.,TGTGCCAGCAGCACTAAGGGTTGGGAGACTGAAGCTTTCTTT,CASSTKGWETEAFF
TRBV29-1,TRBJ2-1,.,.,TGCAGCGGTGCATGGGGAAATGAGCAGTTCTTC,CSGAWGNEQFF
TRBV20-1,TRBJ2-2,.,few,TGCAGTGCGCCGGGACGACACACCGGGGAGCTGTTTTTT,CSAPGRHTGELFF
TRBV7-6,TRBJ2-5,.,.,TGTGCCAGCAGCTTATCCAATATAGAGACCCAGTACTTC,CASSLSNIETQYF
TRBV18,TRBJ2-1,TRBD2,.,TGTGCCAGCTCACCACCGTCCCCGGGGGGCAATGAGCAGTTCTTC,CASSPPSPGGNEQFF
TRBV7-2,TRBJ2-1,.,few,TGTGCCAGCAGCTTAGAGTTCAGTTCGGATGAGCAGTTCTTC,CASSLEFSSDEQFF
TRBV7-8,TRBJ2-3,TRBD2,many,TGTGCCAGCAGCGGTCTTAGCGGGGGGGCAGATACGCAGTATTTT,CASSGLSGGADTQYF
TRBV7-4,TRBJ2-5,.,.,TGTGCCAGGATCGACGGGACTCTAAAAGCTGGGGAGACCCAGTACTTC,CARIDGTLKAGETQYF
TRBV6-2/TRBV6-3,TRBJ2-3,TRBD1,.,TGTGCCAGCAGTCGATACCCCGGGACAGGGGGCCCAGATACGCAGTATTTT,CASSRYPGTGGPDTQYF
TRBV11-2,TRBJ2-1,TRBD2,many,TGTGCCAGCAGCATTAGCGGGGGCTCCTACAATGAGCAGTTCTTC,CASSISGGSYNEQFF
TRBV2,TRBJ1-5,TRBD1,few,TGTGCCAGCAGCTGGAGGGGGCAGGGCAATCAGCCCCAGCATTTT,CASSWRGQGNQPQHF
TRBV3-1,TRBJ2-1,.,few,TGTGCCAGCAGCCAAGGGGGGCGAAGGGAGCAGTTCTTC,CASSQGGRREQFF
TRBV6-2/TRBV6-3,TRBJ1-2,TRBD1,many,TGTGCCAGCAGCCGTCGGGACAGGAACTATGGCTACACCTTC,CASSRRDRNYGYTF
TRBV5-1,TRBJ1-1,.,.,TGCGCCAGCAGCTTGGGGGCCCTGGAGACTGAAGCTTTCTTT,CASSLGALETEAFF
TRBV11-2,TRBJ1-5,TRBD1,.,TGTGCCAGCAGCTCGGACAGGGAGAGCAATCAGCCCCAGCATTTT,CASSSDRESNQPQHF
TRBV25-1,TRBJ2-5,TRBD1,few,TGTGCCAGCAGTGACCCGAGGAAGACAGGGGACCAAGAGACCCAGTACTTC,CASSDPRKTGDQETQYF
TRBV5-1,TRBJ2-2,.,many,TGCGCCAGCAGCCGGGACGGGGAGCTGTTTTTT,CASSRDGELFF
TRBV14,TRBJ1-6,.,few,TGTGCCAGCAGCCTCTCTCAGGGCTCACCCCTCCACTTT,CASSLSQGSPLHF
TRBV5-8,TRBJ2-1,TRBD2,.,TGTGCCAGCAGCTGGGACTACCCGATTGAGCAGTTCTTC,CASSWDYPIEQFF
TRBV4-3,TRBJ1-6,.,few,TGCGCCAGTGGCCGGAACTCCTATAATTCACCCCTCCACTTT,CASGRNSYNSPLHF
TRBV5-1,TRBJ1-2,.,.,TGCGCCAGCAGGCCCCAGACAGGCCAACGGCGAAACTATGGCTACACCTTC,CASRPQTGQRRNYGYTF
TRBV28,TRBJ2-6,.,.,TGTGCCAGCAGTTTGGGGGGCATCCCCTCTGGGGCCAACGTCCTGACTTTC,CASSLGGIPSGANVLTF
TRBV5-1,TRBJ1-2,.,.,TGCGCCAGCAGCTCCGGGGAGTCAGCCTATGGCTACACCTTC,CASSSGESAYGYTF
TRBV29-1,TRBJ2-2,TRBD1,many,TGCAGCGTTGAGACGGGACAGGGTATCGCCGGGGAGCTGTTTTTT,CSVETGQGIAGELFF
TRBV3-1,TRBJ1-6,.,.,TGTGCCAGCAGCCAGACAGACCTTGATTCACCCCTCCACTTT,CASSQTDLDSPLHF
TRBV20-1,TRBJ2-3,.,many,TGCAGTGCTGGGGGTGGCACAGATACGCAGTATTTT,CSAGGGTDTQYF
TRBV20-1,TRBJ2-5,TRBD2,.,TGCAGTGCTAGAGATCCCCAAGCGGGGGGGAAAGAGACCCAGTACTTC,CSARDPQAGGKETQYF
TRBV10-3,TRBJ2-1,TRBD2,many,TGTGCCATCAGCCCGGGGGGAGCGGGTGGGGATGAGCAGTTCTTC,CAISPGGAGGDEQFF
TRBV20-1,TRBJ2-3,.,few,TGCAGTGCTAGCTGGGGGCCTCACAATTTACTCCGCACAGATACGCAGTATTTT,CSASWGPHNLLRTDTQYF
TRBV10-3,TRBJ1-4,TRBD1,many,TGTGCCATCAGTGAGATGACAGGGACCGGGGAAAAACTGTTTTTT,CAISEMTGTGEKLFF
TRBV20-1,TRBJ2-5,TRBD1,.,TGCAGTGCCCCCAGGGACAGGGAATTAGAGACCCAGTACTTC,CSAPRDRELETQYF
TRBV7-2,TRBJ1-5,TRBD1,few,TGTGCCAGCAGCTCAGGACAGGGTGGATATAGCAATCAGCCCCAGCATTTT,CASSSGQGGYSNQPQHF
TRBV2,TRBJ1-5,TRBD1,few,TGTGCCAGCAGTGGTTCAGGGGGCTTACAGCCCCAGCATTTT,CASSGSGGLQPQHF
TRBV6-9,TRBJ1-1,.,.,TGTGCCGGGAGGAGGCCCAACACTGAAGCTTTCTTT,CAGRRPNTEAFF
TRBV6-1,TRBJ2-1,.,many,TGTGCCAGCAGTGATTTCGGGCCGAGGGATGAGCAGTTCTTC,CASSDFGPRDEQFF
TRBV12-3/TRBV12-4,TRBJ1-1,TRBD1,few,TGTGCCAGCAGCCCCGAGGGACAGGGGATTCACACTGAAGCTTTCTTT,CASSPEGQGIHTEAFF
TRBV11-1,TRBJ2-1,.,.,TGTGCCAGCAGCTTAGCGCGGGCCTACCCGAACAATGAGCAGTTCTTC,CASSLARAYPNNEQFF
TRBV10-3,TRBJ2-1,.,many,TGTGCCATCAGTGACGCCGGGCCGAGACGTGATGAGCAGTTCTTC,CAISDAGPRRDEQFF
TRBV4-2,TRBJ2-1,TRBD1,.,TGTGCCAGCAGCCAAGTGACAGGGGCTTGGGGCAATGAGCAGTTCTTC,CASSQVTGAWGNEQFF
TRBV18,TRBJ1-2,.,.,TGTGCCAGCTCACCACGGGAGGACTATGGCTACACCTTC,CASSPREDYGYTF
TRBV7-2,TRBJ1-4,.,few,TGTGCCAGCAGCCCACCCGGGGAGGAAAAACTGTTTTTT,CASSPPGEEKLFF
TRBV6-1,TRBJ2-3,.,few,TGTGCCAGCAGGGAGGGGAGACAGCCCACAGATACGCAGTATTTT,CASREGRQPTDTQYF
TRBV5-1,TRBJ2-3,TRBD2,few,TGCGCCAGCAGCCCCAAACTAGCGGGGGGCACAGATACGCAGTATTTT,CASSPKLAGGTDTQYF
TRBV12-3/TRBV12-4,TRBJ1-2,.,.,TGTGCCAGCACAACTGCAGGGGCGGCTAATGGCTACACCTTC,CASTTAGAANGYTF
TRBV4-1,TRBJ1-1,.,many,TGCGCCAGCAGCCAAGCCGACAAAAACACTGAAGCTTTCTTT,CASSQADKNTEAFF
TRBV4-3,TRBJ2-3,.,few,TGCGCCAGCAGCGCCCTCGGAGGCACAGATACGCAGTATTTT,CASSALGGTDTQYF